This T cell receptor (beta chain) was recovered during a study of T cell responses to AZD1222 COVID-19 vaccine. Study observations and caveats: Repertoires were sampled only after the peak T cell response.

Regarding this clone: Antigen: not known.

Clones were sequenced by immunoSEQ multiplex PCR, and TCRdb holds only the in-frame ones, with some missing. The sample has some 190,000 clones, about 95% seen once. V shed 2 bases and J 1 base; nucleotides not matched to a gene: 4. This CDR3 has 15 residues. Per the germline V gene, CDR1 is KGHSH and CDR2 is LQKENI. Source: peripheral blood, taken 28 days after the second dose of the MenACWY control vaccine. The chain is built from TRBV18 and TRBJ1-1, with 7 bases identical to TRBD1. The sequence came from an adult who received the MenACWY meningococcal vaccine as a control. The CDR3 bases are TGTGCCAGCTCACCAGGACAGGCCGAGAACACTGAAGCTTTCTTT. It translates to CASSPGQAENTEAFF.